One and the same sample provided the 10 T cell receptor beta chains below, sequenced in a study of blood T cell repertoires in COVID-19. The repertoire was sequenced with immunoSEQ multiplex PCR; TCRdb's copy has only in-frame clones and lacks some. Of roughly 34,000 clones listed, approximately 80% were seen once; the top ten hold around 30%. The sample consisted of peripheral blood. The origin of the receptors is a man aged 80 or over with acute or convalescent COVID-19.

The chain has TRBV27 and TRBJ2-1; 9 bases align to TRBD2. With V trimmed by 3 bases and J by 7 bases, 7 bases remained unmatched. This CDR3 is built from 15 residues. Germline CDR1 reads MNHEY; CDR2 reads SMNVEV (reference sequence). The CDR3 region has the DNA TGTGCCAGCAGTTTGAGGGTAGCGGGGGATAATGAGCAGTTCTTC. Residues: CASSLRVAGDNEQFF.

The chain couples TRBV30 to TRBJ1-6; 12 bases map to TRBD1. The CDR3 sequence is 17 residues long. Germline trimming cut 2 bases from V and 3 bases from J; bases unmatched to any gene: 5. The germline V gene has CDR1 GTSNPN and CDR2 SVGIG (reference sequence). The chain's CDR3 is CAWSSGTGGFYNSPLHF. In DNA, the CDR3 is TGTGCCTGGAGTTCCGGGACAGGGGGCTTCTATAATTCACCCCTCCACTTT.

This rearrangement joins TRBV9 to TRBJ2-7, with 8 positions matching TRBD1. Germline V gene data show CDR1 as SGDLS and CDR2 as YYNGEE. Trimming at V came to 4 bases and at J to 2 bases, leaving 8 bases not matched to a gene. The CDR3 length is 15 residues. CDR3 nucleotides: TGTGCCAGCAGCCCAGGGGGCGGGGTAACCTACGAGCAGTACTTC. As protein: CASSPGGGVTYEQYF.

This clone was counted only a few times. The chain links TRBV14 to TRBJ2-1; a weak D match, TRBD1 (6 bases). This CDR3 spans 17 amino acids. CDR1 and CDR2 from the germline V gene are SGHDN and FVKESK. The V and J ends lost 0 bases and 7 bases respectively, with 19 bases between them. The CDR3 nucleotides are TGTGCCAGCAGCCAAGATTCCTTCAGACAGGTGGGGAATGAGCAGTTCTTC. Protein: CASSQDSFRQVGNEQFF.

This sequence joins TRBV11-2 and TRBJ2-2; 7 nucleotides match TRBD2. Looked up from germline, CDR1 is SGHAT and CDR2 is FQNNGV. The CDR3 runs 14 residues. With V trimmed by 3 bases and J by 5 bases, 3 bases remained unmatched. CDR3 sequence (DNA): TGTGCCAGCAGCTTGGCTAGCGGAACCGGGGAGCTGTTTTTT. Protein product: CASSLASGTGELFF. Using reference TRBV11-2 and TRBJ2-2 for the parts outside the CDR3, the full variable domain is EAGVAQSPRYKIIEKRQSVAFWCNPISGHATLYWYQQILGQGPKLLIQFQNNGVVDDSQLPKDRFSAERLKGVDSTLKIQPAKLEDSAVYLCASSLASGTGELFFGEGSRLTVL.

The chain couples TRBV30 to TRBJ1-4; tentative D call: TRBD1 (6 bases). Trimming stripped 0 bases from V and 5 bases from J, with 13 bases between. CDR1 and CDR2 from the germline V gene are GTSNPN and SVGIG (reference sequence). CDR3 length: 15 amino acids. The DNA for the CDR3 is TGTGCCTGGAGTGTACGGTTTGGGACAAATGAAAAACTGTTTTTT. Residues: CAWSVRFGTNEKLFF.

J is TRBJ2-2 and V is TRBV11-2; 14 nucleotides line up with TRBD2. V lost 7 bases to trimming and J lost 4 bases; unmatched junction nucleotides: 8. The CDR3 spans 17 residues. Germline CDR1 SGHAT, CDR2 FQNNGV. The CDR3 DNA reads TGTGCCAGCACCTCCGGACTAGCGGGGGGTTCCACCGGGGAGCTGTTTTTT. It yields the protein CASTSGLAGGSTGELFF.

V is TRBV5-5 and J is TRBJ2-1; TRBD1 matches at 8 bases. Germline V gives CDR1 SGHKS, CDR2 YYEKEE (reference sequence). V shed 4 bases, J shed 8 bases, and the junction held 2 bases outside the gene matches. This CDR3 has 12 amino acids. CDR3 region: CASSPTGDEQFF. The CDR3 DNA reads TGTGCCAGCAGCCCGACAGGGGATGAGCAGTTCTTC.

This sequence joins TRBV20-1 and TRBJ2-7; possible D gene TRBD2, 5 bases. The ends were cut back, 1 base at V and 4 bases at J, with 5 bases in the middle. Germline V CDR1 and CDR2: DFQATT, SNEGSKA (reference sequence). This CDR3 comprises 11 residues. This CDR3 is CSARAGYEQYF. For the CDR3, the DNA is TGCAGTGCTAGAGCGGGATACGAGCAGTACTTC.

The chain's CDR3 is CASSPGQSNQPQHF. Here the CDR3 DNA reads TGTGCCAGCTCACCGGGACAGAGCAATCAGCCCCAGCATTTT. J is TRBJ1-5 and V is TRBV18; TRBD1 matches at 7 bases. The CDR3 loop spans 14 amino acids. The trim removed 3 bases at V and 1 base at J, leaving 0 bases unmatched. CDR1 KGHSH and CDR2 LQKENI come from the germline V gene.